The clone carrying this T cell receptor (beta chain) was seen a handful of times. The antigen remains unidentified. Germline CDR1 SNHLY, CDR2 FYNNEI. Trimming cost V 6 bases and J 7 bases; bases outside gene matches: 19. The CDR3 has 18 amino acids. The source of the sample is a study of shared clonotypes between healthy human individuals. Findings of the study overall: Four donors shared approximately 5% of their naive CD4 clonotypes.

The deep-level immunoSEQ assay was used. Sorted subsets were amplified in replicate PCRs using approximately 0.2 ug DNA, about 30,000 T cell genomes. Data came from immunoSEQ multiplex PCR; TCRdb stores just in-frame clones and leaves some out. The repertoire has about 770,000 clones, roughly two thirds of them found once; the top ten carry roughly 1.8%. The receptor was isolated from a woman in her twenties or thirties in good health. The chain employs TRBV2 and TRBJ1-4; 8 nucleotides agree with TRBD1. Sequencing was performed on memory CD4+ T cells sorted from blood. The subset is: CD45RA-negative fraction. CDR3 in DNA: TGTGCCAGCAGAGCCGGGACAGGAGCGGGGGTGGTGGGTGAAAAACTGTTTTTT. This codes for CASRAGTGAGVVGEKLFF.